This TCR beta chain was identified during a study of control samples from healthy donors and cancer patients. Generated by immunoSEQ multiplex PCR, the TCRdb table keeps only in-frame clones and is missing some. In the table there are around 75,000 clones, around 92% of which are singletons. The V end was cut by 5 bases, the J end by 4 bases, with 21 bases between. This CDR3 has 17 residues. Per the germline V gene, CDR1 is SGHAT and CDR2 is FQNNGV. What was sequenced was blood. The J gene is TRBJ2-1, the V gene TRBV11-2, with a tentative D call TRBD2 (6 bases). The receptor was derived from a woman aged 60-75 years in good health. CDR3 nucleotides: TGTGCCAGCAGCCCCAGAGGCGGGGCCGCGGGTTACAATGAGCAGTTCTTC. Protein sequence: CASSPRGGAAGYNEQFF.